This T cell receptor (beta chain) is drawn from a study of blood T cell repertoires in COVID-19. Study-wide background: COVID-19 samples collected from the United States, Italy and Spain covered acute and convalescent phases.

Participants came from 24 US areas, aged about 18 to 89 years. Allocation to cohorts depended on clinical history reported by the participants. Per the study methods: Estimation of nucleated cell counts was performed using reference gene primer amplification. Produced via immunoSEQ multiplex PCR; TCRdb's table is partial and in-frame only. V, J and clone size were drawn from that table, and D and trimming were deduced from the DNA. The table has 300,000 to 450,000 clones, about 87% seen once. CDR3 size: 14 residues. CDR1 and CDR2 from the germline V gene are MDHEN and SYDVKM. The V and J ends lost 4 bases and 0 bases respectively, with 9 bases between them.

The rearrangement joins TRBV28 to TRBJ1-1, with no clear D. The clonotype comes from a man between 40 and 49 years old in a cohort exposed to, infected with or recovered from COVID-19 (not recorded which). The source material was PBMCs or T cells enriched from blood (not recorded which). The CDR3 coding sequence is TGTGCCAGCAGTTCTCCTTCGGTGAACACTGAAGCTTTCTTT. This sequence encodes CASSSPSVNTEAFF.